This T cell receptor (beta chain) was sequenced in a study of blood T cell repertoires in COVID-19 (dated by TCRdb to the early 2020s). Broadly, across the study: Samples covering the acute and convalescent phases of COVID-19 were provided by collaborators in the United States, Italy and Spain. The material from the prospective study consisted of cDNA or gDNA derived from T cells, B-cell-depleted T cells, or PBMCs. The dataset comprised deeply sampled blood TCRbeta repertoires from subjects exposed to, actively infected with, or recovered from COVID-19. A freely available public database, intended as a resource for researchers studying the immune response to SARS-CoV-2, is where the repertoires were released. The samples were drawn from two sources: the first 160 participants of the ongoing ImmuneRACE study, and over 950 subjects contributed by 6 global collaborators. Nearly every sample came with metadata listing a de-identified subject ID, COVID-19 status, age in years and sex. Where available, HLA class I and class II types were obtained from metadata supplied by the sample provider rather than from assay-based typing.

Each collaborating institution followed its own protocols to collect whole blood in K2EDTA tubes. For TCRbeta analysis, collaborator samples were shipped as frozen whole blood, as isolated PBMCs, or as DNA extracted from either sample type. TCRbeta CDR3 regions were amplified from genomic DNA using the immunoSEQ Assay, a bias-controlled multiplex PCR. Per the authors' processing: The number of nucleated cells in each sample was estimated from the amplification of reference gene primers within the assay. Sequence reads were collapsed and filtered to measure the absolute abundance of every unique TCRbeta CDR3 rearrangement. For each sample, productive Simpson clonality was calculated as the square root of Simpson's diversity index over productive rearrangements. TCRdb provides this immuneACCESS table in a form limited to in-frame rearrangements. Some clones are lacking; in checked studies, under half of them reflect an unresolved V gene, and why the rest are absent is not known. The D gene and trimming were derived from the DNA, and the V and J assignments and clone size from that table. Counted in this sample were 50,000 to 65,000 clones; around 83% of them appeared once. Roughly 6.3% of the sample is taken by the ten largest.

Details on this clone: No cognate antigen has been identified for it. The record has no base qualities; no much larger clone is one base away.

Beyond this particular receptor, the publication reports: How much clinical and demographic metadata was included differed by source and by participant, and the metadata was provided uncurated.

The CDR3, cysteine through phenylalanine, is 17 amino acids long. The sequence is cut down to CDR3 DNA, 51 bases in frame from base 1. The germline V and J ends show losses of 6 bases and 5 bases respectively, and no gene match explains 13 bases of the junction. CDR1 is given as LNHDA and CDR2 as SQIVND, both from the germline V gene (reference sequence). This receptor was identified in a human donor in a cohort sampled during active COVID-19. The chain was built from TRBV19 and TRBJ2-7; 13 central bases correspond to TRBD2. The material sequenced was peripheral blood. The sequence in DNA is TGTGCCAGTAGCCGGACTAGCGGGAGCCACCTACTCCACGAGCAGTACTTC. It is translated as CASSRTSGSHLLHEQYF.